Included here is one TCR beta chain sequence, with context. V was clipped by 2 bases and J by 3 bases; unmatched bases: 20. This CDR3 has 21 residues. Germline V gene lookup returns CDR1 MNHEY and CDR2 SMNVEV (reference sequence). The record originates from a study of blood T cell repertoires in COVID-19. Study overall: Some COVID-19 samples were acute and others convalescent; all came from the United States, Italy and Spain.

Profiling relied on immunoSEQ multiplex PCR, and the TCRdb table lists in-frame clones only, not all of them. The sample contains approximately 180,000 clones, roughly 82% of which appear only once. This TCR derives from an older woman with acute COVID-19. The sequencing input was PBMCs or T cells enriched from blood (not recorded which). This sequence joins TRBV27 and TRBJ2-7; 12 nucleotides align to TRBD1. The CDR3 DNA is TGTGCCAGCAGTTTAAGGGACAGGGGGCGGGAGGCGAGGACCCCGGTCTACGAGCAGTACTTC. This sequence encodes CASSLRDRGREARTPVYEQYF.